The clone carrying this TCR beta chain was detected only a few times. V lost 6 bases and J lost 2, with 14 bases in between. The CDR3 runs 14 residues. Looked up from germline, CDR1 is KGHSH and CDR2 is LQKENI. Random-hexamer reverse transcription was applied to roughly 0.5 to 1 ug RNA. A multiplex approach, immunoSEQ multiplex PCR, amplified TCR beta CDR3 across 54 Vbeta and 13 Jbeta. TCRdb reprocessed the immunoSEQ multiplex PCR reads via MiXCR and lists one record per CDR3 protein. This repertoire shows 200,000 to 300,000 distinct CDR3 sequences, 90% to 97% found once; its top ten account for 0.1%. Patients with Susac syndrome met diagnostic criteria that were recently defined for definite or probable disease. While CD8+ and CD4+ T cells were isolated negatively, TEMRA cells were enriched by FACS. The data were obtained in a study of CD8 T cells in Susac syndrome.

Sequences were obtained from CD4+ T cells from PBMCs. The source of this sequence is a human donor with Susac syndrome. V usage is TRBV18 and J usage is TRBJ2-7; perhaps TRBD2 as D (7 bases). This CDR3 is CASSLDGGPYEQYF. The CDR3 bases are TGTGCCAGCTCGTTGGACGGGGGGCCCTACGAGCAGTACTTC.